The rows below give T cell receptor beta chains drawn from one sample of a study of OX40 agonist ivuxolimab in advanced cancers. The method was immunoSEQ multiplex PCR; TCRdb's version includes in-frame clones alone and lacks a portion of them. Here the sample spans 91,000 or so clones, approximately 95% being singletons. This specimen was CD4+ or CD8+ T cells sorted from blood, taken in a trial of the OX40 agonist ivuxolimab. All receptors come from an adult with an advanced solid tumor such as melanoma, head and neck, liver or kidney cancer. CDR3s include the opening cysteine and the closing phenylalanine or tryptophan. The D gene is left open where the match is weak.

TRBV6-1 | TRBD1 | CASKTGVNEQFF
TRBV7-3 | TRBD2 | CASSDLGLAGRNEQFF
TRBV18 | - | CASSPYVQETQYF
TRBV18 | TRBD2 | CASSPLSGRAYNEQFF
TRBV11-2 | TRBD2 | CASSLELAGVAAHNEQFF
TRBV18 | TRBD1 | CASSFDSQGAGQPQHF
TRBV7-9 | - | CASSLRTVVNEKLFF
TRBV9 | TRBD1 | CASSVGPQGQGGYTF
TRBV4-3 | - | CASSQDIVRKTQYF
TRBV9 | - | CASSDRAGGSYNEQFF
TRBV9 | - | CASSVGGSGGIVAETQYF
TRBV5-1 | TRBD2 | CASSLGLAGSRETQYF
TRBV9 | - | CASSANTDTEAFF
TRBV9 | - | CASSRRRGSYEQYF
TRBV10-3 | TRBD2 | CAIRVMAGAPYEQYF
TRBV27 | TRBD1 | CASSTLGQGREAFF
TRBV4-3 | TRBD2 | CASSQEWKRGASQETQYF
TRBV9 | - | CASSAGTGYSGANVLTF
TRBV11-2 | TRBD1 | CASSLGTGTDTQYF
TRBV27 | - | CASKLWKNSGELFF
TRBV29-1 | - | CSAGGFATEAFF
TRBV7-2 | - | CASSLEDSPREQYF
TRBV6-1 | - | CASSGNPVGGAEAFF
TRBV29-1 | TRBD1 | CSAGQVNQPQHF
TRBV5-6 | - | CASSLDRTPGELFF
TRBV27 | TRBD2 | CASSLFSDRLASYNEQFF
TRBV15 | TRBD1 | CATRYDRDSTFEKLFF
TRBV6-5 | TRBD1 | CASQGGRAYNEQFF
TRBV19 | - | CASRVVAGANVLTF
TRBV5-6 | - | CASSSDGNYGYTF
TRBV5-6 | - | CASSSYLGGQPQHF
TRBV6-5 | TRBD1 | CASSEGQTVPPQHF
TRBV7-2 | - | CASSSGHLREQYF
TRBV7-2 | TRBD2 | CASSLAPGGTDTQYF
TRBV18 | TRBD1 | CASSRQGLNQPQHF
TRBV15 | TRBD1 | CATSRDQGEVGNTIYF
TRBV7-9 | - | CARSTVQGTQYF
TRBV10-1 | - | CASTPPGDGKYEQFF
TRBV2 | TRBD1 | CASSTGVGYTF
TRBV5-1 | - | CASSLGVAPYEQYF
TRBV18 | TRBD1 | CASSPRETGTGANVLTF